The 26 T cell receptor beta chains below were found in one sample sequenced in a study of blood T cells in healthy people across ages. The use of a sample-barcoded 5' primer and a J-beta primer mix characterized a second PCR of about 6 to 12 cycles. TCRdb called the 5' RACE reads again in MiXCR, with one record for every CDR3 protein. The data show some 1 million distinct CDR3 sequences, with more than 40% seen just once and about 20% held by the top ten. The sequenced material came from blood. The receptor set was obtained from a woman aged 55-70 years in good health.

The V and J genes are TRBV27 and TRBJ2-7, with D possibly being TRBD2 (6 bases). The J call is doubtful: the DNA matches TRBJ2-4 better. Looked up from germline, CDR1 is MNHEY and CDR2 is SMNVEV (reference sequence). CDR3 length equals 16 residues. The CDR3 sequence is CASSWGGIGTKNIQYF. CDR3 bases: TGTGCCAGCAGCTGGGGCGGGATTGGGACCAAAAACATTCAGTACTTC.

The genes are TRBV19 and TRBJ2-3; 8 bases line up with TRBD1. The ends lost 10 bases at V and 3 bases at J; junction bases unmatched: 9. The CDR3 extends over 14 amino acids. CDR1 and CDR2 (germline): LNHDA, SQIVND (reference sequence). The CDR3 DNA sequence: TGTGCCACCCGAAGGCAGGGGGCAACAGATACGCAGTATTTT. It codes for CATRRQGATDTQYF.

This clonotype was detected only once. This CDR3 is CASSSGLVGAQEQFF. Here the CDR3 DNA reads TGTGCCAGCAGCTCGGGACTAGTCGGGGCACAAGAGCAGTTCTTC. The V call is TRBV7-8, the J call TRBJ2-1; 8 bases agree with TRBD2. With V trimmed by 4 bases and J by 10 bases, 12 bases remained unmatched. The CDR3 is made up of 15 amino acids. The germline V gene has CDR1 SGHVS and CDR2 FQNEAQ.

The genes are TRBV27 and TRBJ1-4; a possible D gene is TRBD1 (5 bases). V lost 4 bases, J lost 0 bases, and 12 bases lay in between. CDR3 size: 16 residues. Germline CDR1 is MNHEY and CDR2 is SMNVEV (reference sequence). For the CDR3, the DNA is TGTGCCAGCAGTTCAGACAGCCAAGCAACTAATGAAAAACTGTTTTTT. Amino acids: CASSSDSQATNEKLFF.

This chain connects TRBV11-2 to TRBJ2-5; D unresolved. This CDR3 contains 14 residues. CDR1 is SGHAT and CDR2 is FQNNGV in the germline V gene. Trimming stripped 2 bases from V and 5 bases from J, with 12 bases between. The CDR3 DNA follows: TGTGCCAGCAGCTTATTTCACTCTCAGGAGACCCAGTACTTC. It encodes CASSLFHSQETQYF. The entire variable domain, with the rest obtained from reference TRBV11-2 and TRBJ2-5, is as follows: EAGVAQSPRYKIIEKRQSVAFWCNPISGHATLYWYQQILGQGPKLLIQFQNNGVVDDSQLPKDRFSAERLKGVDSTLKIQPAKLEDSAVYLCASSLFHSQETQYFGPGTRLLVL.

The chain joins TRBV12-3 or TRBV12-4 to TRBJ2-1, with 12 nucleotides matching TRBD2. V was pared by 6 bases and J by 3 bases, with 6 bases of the junction left unmatched. The CDR3 extends over 16 amino acids. The CDR3 spells CASRSRTSGDYNEQFF. The DNA for the CDR3 is TGTGCCAGCAGATCCCGGACTAGCGGGGACTACAATGAGCAGTTCTTC.

The genes are TRBV7-9 and TRBJ2-1, with TRBD2 identical over 10 bases. The CDR3 spans 15 residues. J gave up 7 bases and V 5 bases, and 8 bases lay outside the gene matches. Germline assignment: CDR1 SEHNR and CDR2 FQNEAQ (reference sequence). The chain's CDR3 is CASSQSGLARNEQFF. The CDR3 nucleotides are TGTGCCAGCAGCCAGTCGGGACTAGCGAGGAATGAGCAGTTCTTC.

The chain uses TRBV7-3 and TRBJ2-3; possible D gene TRBD2, 7 bases. Trimming pared 1 base from V and 4 bases from J, leaving 12 bases between. The CDR3 extends over 15 amino acids. Germline CDR1 is SGHTA and CDR2 is FQGTGA. Here the CDR3 reads CASSLRGGKADTQYF. CDR3 DNA sequence: TGTGCCAGCAGCTTAAGGGGGGGCAAGGCAGATACGCAGTATTTT.

The J gene is TRBJ2-5, the V gene TRBV25-1, with D maybe TRBD2 (5 bases). The J call is uncertain, as TRBJ2-7 better fits the DNA end. Looked up from germline, CDR1 is MGHDK and CDR2 is SYGVNS. The CDR3 length is 14 residues. The CDR3 region is CASSEDVFGVEQYF. The CDR3 DNA reads as TGTGCCAGCAGTGAAGATGTGTTCGGGGTCGAGCAGTACTTC.

This clonotype has just a few counts. The chain is built from TRBV12-3 or TRBV12-4 and TRBJ2-1; TRBD2 agrees at 12 bases. The trim removed 6 bases at V and 9 bases at J, leaving 12 bases unmatched. The CDR3 covers 16 residues. CDR3 DNA sequence: TGTGCCAGCAGCCCAACAAAGACTAGCGGGAGTTCTGAGCAGTTCTTC. Amino acid sequence: CASSPTKTSGSSEQFF.

The V call is TRBV10-3, the J call TRBJ1-6; D remains ambiguous. Germline loops: CDR1 ENHRY, CDR2 SYGVKD. CDR3 size: 15 residues. V was clipped by 0 bases and J by 6 bases, with 9 bases between them. CDR3 residues: CAISESRGGNSPLHF. The CDR3 nucleotides read TGTGCCATCAGTGAGTCGCGGGGAGGTAATTCACCCCTCCACTTT.

This clonotype was counted a few times. The genes are TRBV4-1 and TRBJ2-1; 11 bases are a match to TRBD2. V shed 4 bases, J shed 5 bases, and the junction held 10 bases outside the gene matches. The CDR3 spans 17 residues. The germline V gene has CDR1 MGHRA and CDR2 YSYEKL. The CDR3 DNA reads TGCGCCAGCAGCCTCGGGGGGCTAGCGGGAGGACACAATGAGCAGTTCTTC. This encodes CASSLGGLAGGHNEQFF.

The J gene is TRBJ2-3, the V gene TRBV12-3 or TRBV12-4, with D unclear. The CDR3 has 13 residues. Trimming stripped 5 bases from V and 4 bases from J, with 10 bases between. The CDR3 DNA follows: TGTGCCAGCAGTGTCCGGGCCCCAGATACGCAGTATTTT. Residues: CASSVRAPDTQYF.

This chain uses TRBV20-1 with TRBJ2-2, with D maybe TRBD1 (6 bases). The CDR3 spans 15 residues. The germline CDR1 and CDR2 sequences are DFQATT and SNEGSKA (reference sequence). The germline V and J ends were trimmed by 0 bases and 0 bases, with 8 bases remaining between them. The CDR3 DNA sequence: TGCAGTGCTAGAGATGGGACAACGAACACCGGGGAGCTGTTTTTT. The encoded protein is CSARDGTTNTGELFF.

A few counts support this clonotype. The V gene is TRBV24-1, the J gene TRBJ2-3, with 8 bases matching TRBD2. CDR1 KGHDR and CDR2 SFDVKD come from the germline V gene. The CDR3 has 16 amino acids. J lost 5 bases, V lost 1 base, and 7 bases had no gene match. The CDR3, as DNA: TGTGCCACCAGTGATTTAGCGGGAGTAGGTGTAGATACGCAGTATTTT. It translates to CATSDLAGVGVDTQYF.

The chain combines TRBV2 with TRBJ1-5, with 8 bases aligning to TRBD1. Trimming removed 6 bases from V and 2 bases from J; junction bases left unmatched: 6. The germline gives CDR1 SNHLY, CDR2 FYNNEI. There are 15 residues in the CDR3. CDR3 residues: CASRSRGQGNQPQHF. CDR3 nucleotides: TGTGCCAGCAGGAGCAGGGGGCAAGGCAATCAGCCCCAGCATTTT. Full variable domain (outside the CDR3, taken from reference TRBV2 and TRBJ1-5): EPEVTQTPSHQVTQMGQEVILRCVPISNHLYFYWYRQILGQKVEFLVSFYNNEISEKSEIFDDQFSVERPDGSNFTLKIRSTKLEDSAMYFCASRSRGQGNQPQHFGDGTRLSIL.

The chain employs TRBV20-1 and TRBJ2-3, with 10 bases that match TRBD2. CDR3 size: 13 residues. The germline gives CDR1 DFQATT, CDR2 SNEGSKA (reference sequence). Trimming removed 3 bases from V and 11 bases from J; junction bases left unmatched: 8. CDR3 sequence: CSARLAGAVGQYF. The DNA of the CDR3 is TGCAGTGCTAGGCTAGCGGGAGCGGTGGGGCAGTATTTT.

This clonotype was observed a few times. The rearrangement links TRBV5-6 to TRBJ1-4; unclear D gene. This CDR3 comprises 14 residues. V was clipped by 0 bases and J by 4 bases, with 7 bases between them. Germline CDR1 SGHDT, CDR2 YYEEEE. The CDR3 protein is CASSLGALNEKLFF. The CDR3 bases are TGTGCCAGCAGCTTGGGGGCCCTTAATGAAAAACTGTTTTTT.

This chain links TRBV10-3 with TRBJ2-2; D uncertain. Germline V gives CDR1 ENHRY, CDR2 SYGVKD. V was clipped by 4 bases and J by 6 bases, with 9 bases between them. CDR3 size: 13 residues. The CDR3 here is CAISGYKAGELFF. The CDR3 bases are TGTGCCATCAGTGGGTATAAGGCCGGGGAGCTGTTTTTT.

This clonotype was seen only a few times. J is TRBJ2-5 and V is TRBV7-3; D is ambiguous. Germline V gene sequence: CDR1 SGHTA, CDR2 FQGTGA. V was clipped by 4 bases and J by 2 bases, with 8 bases between them. This CDR3 is built from 13 residues. The CDR3 sequence is CASSSRIQETQYF. The CDR3 DNA reads as TGTGCCAGCAGCTCTAGGATACAAGAGACCCAGTACTTC.

To note about this clonotype: This sequence may be a read error, since a much larger clone differs from it by one base. The chain recombines TRBV4-2 with TRBJ2-3, with D hard to call. The CDR3 is 14 amino acids. The V end was cut by 4 bases, the J end by 2 bases, with 10 bases between. Per the germline V gene, CDR1 is LGHNA and CDR2 is YNFKEQ. Written as DNA, the CDR3 is TGTGCCAGCAGCCCCGGACGGACCACAGATACGCAGTATTTT. This translates into CASSPGRTTDTQYF.

V is TRBV14 and J is TRBJ2-1; 8 positions agree with TRBD2. The germline V gene has CDR1 SGHDN and CDR2 FVKESK. Germline trimming cut 0 bases from V and 8 bases from J; bases unmatched to any gene: 12. This CDR3 region has 17 residues. This chain's CDR3 is CASSQDAGRGPIDEQFF. The CDR3 nucleotides read TGTGCCAGCAGCCAAGATGCCGGGAGGGGACCGATTGATGAGCAGTTCTTC.

The rearrangement joins TRBV7-2 to TRBJ2-1; D unresolved. The V and J ends lost 4 bases and 0 bases respectively, with 10 bases between them. This CDR3 has 15 residues. In germline, CDR1 is SGHTA, CDR2 FQGNSA. The CDR3 is CASSSSPSSYNEQFF. The DNA for the CDR3 is TGTGCCAGCAGCTCCTCACCGAGCTCCTACAATGAGCAGTTCTTC.

This clonotype was detected only a few times. The V gene is TRBV27, the J gene TRBJ2-7; weak D call: TRBD1 (6 bases). Between the trimmed V and J ends, which lost 5 bases and 5 bases, there was a span of 16 bases. Germline V gives CDR1 MNHEY, CDR2 SMNVEV (reference sequence). This CDR3 has 14 residues. The CDR3 loop reads CASSLLQGSDEQYF. The CDR3 DNA reads as TGTGCCAGCAGTCTTCTACAGGGTAGTGACGAGCAGTACTTC.

This clonotype was observed a few times. This sequence joins TRBV6-6 and TRBJ2-3, with D unclear. V lost 2 bases and J lost 5, with 11 bases in between. The CDR3 has 14 residues. Germline V lookup: CDR1 MNHNY, CDR2 SVGAGI (reference sequence). The CDR3 DNA reads TGTGCCAGCAGTTACGGCGCCACCGGAGATACGCAGTATTTT. Translating gives CASSYGATGDTQYF.

V gene TRBV20-1 combines with J gene TRBJ2-1, with 13 bases fitting TRBD2. The CDR3 loop spans 17 amino acids. V gave up 6 bases and J gave up 5 bases; unmatched junction bases: 13. Per the germline V gene, CDR1 is DFQATT and CDR2 is SNEGSKA (reference sequence). The CDR3 sequence is CSAPDRLAGGHHNEQFF. CDR3 sequence (DNA): TGCAGTGCCCCCGATCGACTAGCGGGAGGTCACCACAATGAGCAGTTCTTC.